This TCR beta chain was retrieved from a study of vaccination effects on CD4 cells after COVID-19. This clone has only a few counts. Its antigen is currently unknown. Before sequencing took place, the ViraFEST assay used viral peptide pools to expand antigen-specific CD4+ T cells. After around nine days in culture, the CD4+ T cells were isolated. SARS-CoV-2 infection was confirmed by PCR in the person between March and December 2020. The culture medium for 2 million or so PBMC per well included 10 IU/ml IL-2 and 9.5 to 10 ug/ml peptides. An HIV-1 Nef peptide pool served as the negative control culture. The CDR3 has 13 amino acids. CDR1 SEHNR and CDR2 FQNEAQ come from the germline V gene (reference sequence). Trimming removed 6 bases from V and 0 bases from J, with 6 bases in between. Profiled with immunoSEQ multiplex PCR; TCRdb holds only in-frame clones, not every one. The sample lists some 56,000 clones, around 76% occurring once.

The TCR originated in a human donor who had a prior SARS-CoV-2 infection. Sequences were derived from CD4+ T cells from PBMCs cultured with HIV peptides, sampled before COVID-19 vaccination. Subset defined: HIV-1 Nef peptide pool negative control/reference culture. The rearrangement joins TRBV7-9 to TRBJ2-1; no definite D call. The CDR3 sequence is CASSSSSYNEQFF. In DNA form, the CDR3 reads TGTGCCAGCAGTTCGAGCTCCTACAATGAGCAGTTCTTC.